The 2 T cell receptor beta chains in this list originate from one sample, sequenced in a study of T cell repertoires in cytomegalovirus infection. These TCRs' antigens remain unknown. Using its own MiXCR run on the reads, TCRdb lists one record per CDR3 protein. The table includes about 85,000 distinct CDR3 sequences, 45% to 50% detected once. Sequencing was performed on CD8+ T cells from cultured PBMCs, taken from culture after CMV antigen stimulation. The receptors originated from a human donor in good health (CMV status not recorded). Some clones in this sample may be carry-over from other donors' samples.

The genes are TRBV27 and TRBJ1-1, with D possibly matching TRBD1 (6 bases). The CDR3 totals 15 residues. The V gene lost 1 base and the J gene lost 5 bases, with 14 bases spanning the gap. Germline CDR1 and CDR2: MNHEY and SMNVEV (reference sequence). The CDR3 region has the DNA TGTGCCAGCAGTTTATATCCGGGGGCAGGGACTGAAGCTTTCTTT. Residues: CASSLYPGAGTEAFF.

The CDR3 DNA reads as TGTGCCAGCAGCCTTCCGGGACAGGCGAACACCGGGGAGCTGTTTTTT. Its translation is CASSLPGQANTGELFF. The chain couples TRBV7-4 to TRBJ2-2, with TRBD1 matching 8 bases. Germline V gene sequence: CDR1 SGHVT, CDR2 SQSDAQ. This CDR3 is built from 16 residues. J lost 0 bases, V lost 5 bases, and 5 bases had no gene match.